Shown below are 29 T cell receptor beta chains from a single sample sequenced in a study of neurological immune-mediated disorders. TCRdb redid the calling of the 5' RACE reads with MiXCR, one entry per CDR3 protein. The data contain around 33,000 distinct CDR3 sequences, around 7.8% of them seen just once; the ten biggest clones take up about 4%. Material: PBMCs. The origin of the receptors is a woman aged 40 to 55 in good health.

In its sample, this clonotype was seen many times. This chain links TRBV6-5 with TRBJ2-7, with D tentatively TRBD2 (5 bases). Trimming cost V 4 bases and J 3 bases, with 16 bases left between them. The CDR3 runs 15 residues. Looked up from germline, CDR1 is MNHEY and CDR2 is SVGAGI. CDR3 DNA: TGTGCCAGCAGTTCCTACGACTCCGGGATCTACGAGCAGTACTTC. It yields the protein CASSSYDSGIYEQYF.

At least ten counts were recorded for this clonotype. The chain uses TRBV14 and TRBJ2-5, with TRBD2 matching 7 bases. In germline, CDR1 is SGHDN, CDR2 FVKESK. This CDR3 has 13 residues. After removal of 4 bases from V and 5 bases from J, the junction contained 4 bases not matched to a gene. The CDR3 coding sequence is TGTGCCAGCAGCCGACTAGCCACGGAGACCCAGTACTTC. This gives the protein CASSRLATETQYF.

This clonotype was seen at least ten times. This chain uses TRBV20-1 with TRBJ2-5; no clear D. Germline-derived CDR1 and CDR2 are DFQATT and SNEGSKA (reference sequence). Trimming left V 5 bases short and J 7 bases short, with 8 bases between. The CDR3 spans 10 residues. The CDR3 region is CSAYRATQYF. In nucleotides, the CDR3 is TGCAGTGCTTATCGGGCGACCCAGTACTTC.

This clonotype was picked up many times. The V and J genes are TRBV28 and TRBJ2-5, with TRBD1 matching over 8 bases. Germline V gives CDR1 MDHEN, CDR2 SYDVKM. The CDR3 covers 12 residues. V shed 4 bases, J shed 9 bases, and the junction held 4 bases outside the gene matches. The CDR3 loop reads CASSWDRLAQYF. Written as DNA, the CDR3 is TGTGCCAGCAGTTGGGACAGGCTGGCCCAGTACTTC.

By share of the sample, this clonotype is medium-sized. The chain uses TRBV29-1 and TRBJ2-5, with D tentatively TRBD1 or TRBD2 (7 bases each). Per germline, CDR1 SQVTM and CDR2 ANQGSEA. Trimming took off 1 base at V and 0 bases at J, with 18 bases between the two ends. The CDR3 consists of 17 residues. The CDR3 nucleotides read TGCAGCGTTGAAGGCCTCTGGGACAGCGGGGACCAAGAGACCCAGTACTTC. This gives the protein CSVEGLWDSGDQETQYF.

The sample holds many counts of this clonotype. The chain employs TRBV10-1 and TRBJ1-5; D is unclear. The CDR3 runs to 13 residues. V lost 3 bases and J lost 3, with 6 bases in between. Germline CDR1 reads WNHNN; CDR2 reads SYGVQD (reference sequence). DNA of the CDR3: TGCGCCAGCAGTGAAGGCCCCAATCAGCCCCAGCATTTT. Encoded protein: CASSEGPNQPQHF.

This clonotype was seen at least ten times. The rearrangement links TRBV4-1 to TRBJ2-5; 11 nucleotides match TRBD2. With 4 bases clipped from V and 1 base from J, the junction kept 2 bases outside the gene matches. Looked up from germline, CDR1 is MGHRA and CDR2 is YSYEKL. This CDR3 has 15 amino acids. The CDR3 region is CASSLTSGVQETQYF. The CDR3 DNA sequence: TGCGCCAGCAGCCTGACTAGCGGGGTCCAAGAGACCCAGTACTTC.

As regards this clonotype: The germline gene is not matched at one end of the junction; a read error may be the cause. The V and J genes are TRBV12-3 or TRBV12-4 and TRBJ1-1; TRBD1 agrees at 8 bases. This CDR3 spans 13 amino acids. CDR3 region: CASSLTGGTESFF. The DNA of the CDR3 is TGTGCCAGCAGCCTAACAGGGGGGACTGAATCTTTCTTT.

This clonotype was counted many times. V and J are TRBV5-1 and TRBJ2-3; either TRBD1 or TRBD2 may fit D (5 bases each). Trimming left V 4 bases short and J 2 bases short, with 14 bases between. The CDR3 extends over 15 amino acids. Germline assignment: CDR1 SGHRS and CDR2 YFSETQ. CDR3 in amino acids: CASSRTLGDTDTQYF. DNA of the CDR3: TGCGCCAGCAGCCGGACTCTAGGGGACACAGATACGCAGTATTTT.

In regard to this clonotype: A read error is possible here, since a much larger clone lies one base away. The chain carries TRBV7-9 and TRBJ1-5; D gene unclear. CDR3 length equals 12 residues. CDR1 is SEHNR, CDR2 FQNEAQ, per germline (reference sequence). V was pared by 6 bases and J by 3 bases, with 6 bases between. CDR3 in amino acids: CASRRDNQPQHF. The CDR3 DNA is TGTGCCAGCAGACGAGACAATCAGCCCCAGCATTTT. The entire variable domain, with the rest obtained from reference TRBV7-9 and TRBJ1-5, is as follows: DTGVSQNPRHKITKRGQNVTFRCDPISEHNRLYWYRQTLGQGPEFLTYFQNEAQLEKSRLLSDRFSAERPKGSFSTLEIQRTEQGDSAMYLCASRRDNQPQHFGDGTRLSIL.

This clonotype occurred many times. The chain joins TRBV5-1 to TRBJ2-1; TRBD2 agrees at 10 bases. Trimming took 4 bases from V and 8 from J; bases not matched to a gene: 12. Germline CDR1 is SGHRS and CDR2 is YFSETQ. The CDR3 sequence is 16 residues long. The CDR3 DNA follows: TGCGCCAGCAGCGCTGGAGGCCTAGCGGGAGACTATGAGCAGTTCTTC. It is translated as CASSAGGLAGDYEQFF.

This clonotype was counted many times. The chain links TRBV25-1 to TRBJ2-6; a possible D gene is TRBD2 (6 bases). V was cut by 2 bases and J by 1 base, with 24 bases left in between. The germline gives CDR1 MGHDK, CDR2 SYGVNS. The CDR3 covers 21 residues. CDR3: CASSEGAGVLTHKSGANVLTF. The CDR3 bases are TGTGCCAGCAGTGAAGGAGCGGGCGTACTCACCCATAAATCTGGGGCCAACGTCCTGACTTTC.

This chain joins TRBV5-6 and TRBJ2-5; possibly TRBD1 for D (5 bases). Matching the DNA end better, TRBJ2-7 makes the J call doubtful. Per the germline V gene, CDR1 is SGHDT and CDR2 is YYEEEE. There are 14 residues in the CDR3. The CDR3: CASSLLQGTYEQYF. The CDR3 DNA sequence: TGTGCCAGCAGCTTGTTGCAGGGAACTTACGAGCAGTACTTC.

This clonotype was found many times. The genes are TRBV20-1 and TRBJ2-3; 12 bases fit TRBD1. The CDR3 covers 19 residues. V lost 1 base to trimming and J lost 4 bases; unmatched junction nucleotides: 15. From germline, CDR1 is DFQATT and CDR2 SNEGSKA (reference sequence). CDR3 DNA sequence: TGCAGTGCTAGAGTCCGGGGACAGGGGGCGCATTTGATCCCAGATACGCAGTATTTT. Protein sequence: CSARVRGQGAHLIPDTQYF.

This clonotype was seen at least ten times. The V call is TRBV24-1, the J call TRBJ2-2; D is undetermined. Per the germline V gene, CDR1 is KGHDR and CDR2 is SFDVKD. The CDR3 runs 15 residues. V gave up 0 bases and J gave up 3 bases, with 7 bases separating them. The CDR3 loop reads CATSDLEGHTGELFF. CDR3 nucleotide sequence: TGTGCCACCAGTGATTTGGAAGGGCACACCGGGGAGCTGTTTTTT.

At least ten counts were recorded for this clonotype. The rearrangement uses TRBV2 and TRBJ1-2; D may be TRBD1 (6 bases). Trimming took off 8 bases at V and 4 bases at J, with 14 bases between the two ends. The germline CDR1 and CDR2 sequences are SNHLY and FYNNEI. The CDR3 runs 13 residues. For the CDR3, the DNA is TGTGCCAGCGGGGGCTTGGGGATCTATGGCTACACCTTC. Encoded protein: CASGGLGIYGYTF. The variable domain in full, completed from reference TRBV2 and TRBJ1-2, reads EPEVTQTPSHQVTQMGQEVILRCVPISNHLYFYWYRQILGQKVEFLVSFYNNEISEKSEIFDDQFSVERPDGSNFTLKIRSTKLEDSAMYFCASGGLGIYGYTFGSGTRLTVV.

This clonotype has ten or more counts. V gene TRBV6-2 or TRBV6-3 combines with J gene TRBJ1-5; 8 nucleotides align to TRBD1. Trimming removed 5 bases from V and 0 bases from J; junction bases left unmatched: 18. Germline assignment: CDR1 MNHEY and CDR2 SVGEGT. The CDR3 consists of 20 residues. The DNA of the CDR3 is TGTGCCAGCAGTCCAGTTGGACAGGGTGGTTTTTCCTATAGCAATCAGCCCCAGCATTTT. This sequence encodes CASSPVGQGGFSYSNQPQHF.

This clonotype was observed at least ten times. The chain uses TRBV5-4 and TRBJ2-1; 8 bases line up with TRBD2. Germline V gene lookup returns CDR1 SGHNT and CDR2 YYREEE (reference sequence). Trimming cost V 3 bases and J 0 bases; bases outside gene matches: 8. The CDR3 loop spans 17 amino acids. The CDR3 nucleotides read TGTGCCAGCAGCTCCGGATCTAGCGGGTTCTCCTACAATGAGCAGTTCTTC. Protein sequence: CASSSGSSGFSYNEQFF.

This clonotype has at least ten counts. The CDR3 loop is CASSLTGTPRTEAFF. CDR3 in DNA: TGTGCCAGCAGTTTGACCGGGACCCCTCGGACTGAAGCTTTCTTT. The chain combines TRBV28 with TRBJ1-1; a weak D match, TRBD1 (5 bases). The CDR3 is 15 amino acids. CDR1 is MDHEN and CDR2 is SYDVKM in the germline V gene. The ends were cut back, 3 bases at V and 5 bases at J, with 16 bases in the middle.

This clonotype was seen ten or more times. In DNA form, the CDR3 reads TGTGCCAGCGCTTACAGGGGGCTAAGCTCACCCCTCCACTTT. This sequence encodes CASAYRGLSSPLHF. The chain links TRBV2 to TRBJ1-6; 9 nucleotides line up with TRBD1. After removal of 8 bases from V and 10 bases from J, the junction contained 9 bases not matched to a gene. The CDR3 is 14 residues long. Per germline, CDR1 SNHLY and CDR2 FYNNEI. The whole variable domain, remainder taken from reference TRBV2 and TRBJ1-6, is EPEVTQTPSHQVTQMGQEVILRCVPISNHLYFYWYRQILGQKVEFLVSFYNNEISEKSEIFDDQFSVERPDGSNFTLKIRSTKLEDSAMYFCASAYRGLSSPLHFGNGTRLTVT.

This clonotype has a count of ten or more. This chain uses TRBV5-1 with TRBJ1-2; D is unclear. In germline, CDR1 is SGHRS, CDR2 YFSETQ. Trimming took off 0 bases at V and 4 bases at J, with 4 bases between the two ends. The CDR3 is 12 amino acids. CDR3 loop: CASSLASYGYTF. The CDR3 DNA sequence: TGCGCCAGCAGCTTGGCAAGCTATGGCTACACCTTC.

This clonotype was recorded many times. This rearrangement joins TRBV5-5 to TRBJ2-6, with TRBD1 matching over 10 bases. The J segment lost 12 bases and the V segment lost 3 bases, leaving 9 bases of the junction unmatched. The V gene's germline CDR1 is SGHKS and CDR2 YYEKEE (reference sequence). CDR3 size: 15 residues. The CDR3 region is CASSSPGTGVTVLTF. The CDR3 DNA is TGTGCCAGCAGCTCCCCCGGGACAGGGGTAACCGTCCTGACTTTC.

Many counts were recorded for this clonotype. This CDR3 is CASSRQGLTHEQYV. CDR3 bases: TGTGCCAGCAGCCGACAGGGGTTAACCCACGAGCAGTACGTC. The rearrangement links TRBV28 to TRBJ2-7, with 8 bases identical to TRBD1. Germline loops: CDR1 MDHEN, CDR2 SYDVKM. The CDR3 contains 14 residues. Trimming removed 6 bases from V and 5 bases from J; junction bases left unmatched: 9.

This clonotype occurred many times. The chain couples TRBV5-1 to TRBJ2-1; 7 nucleotides align to TRBD2. The CDR3 loop spans 16 amino acids. Germline V lookup: CDR1 SGHRS, CDR2 YFSETQ. J lost 9 bases, V lost 3 bases, and 15 bases had no gene match. The CDR3 loop is CASSSPGATGGGEQFF. DNA of the CDR3: TGCGCCAGCAGCTCGCCCGGCGCCACGGGGGGAGGTGAGCAGTTCTTC.

This clonotype was seen many times. This chain joins TRBV7-2 and TRBJ1-5; 7 positions match TRBD1. V shed 5 bases, J shed 2 bases, and the junction held 6 bases outside the gene matches. Germline V gives CDR1 SGHTA, CDR2 FQGNSA. The CDR3 has 15 amino acids. CDR3 sequence (DNA): TGTGCCAGCAGCCTACGACAGGGAGGCAATCAGCCCCAGCATTTT. Translation gives CASSLRQGGNQPQHF. The full variable domain, with the rest looked up from reference TRBV7-2 and TRBJ1-5, is GAGVSQSPSNKVTEKGKDVELRCDPISGHTALYWYRQSLGQGLEFLIYFQGNSAPDKSGLPSDRFSAERTGGSVSTLTIQRTQQEDSAVYLCASSLRQGGNQPQHFGDGTRLSIL.

This clonotype was detected many times. The rearrangement uses TRBV20-1 and TRBJ2-7; no reliable D call. This CDR3 is 14 amino acids long. The germline V gene has CDR1 DFQATT and CDR2 SNEGSKA (reference sequence). V lost 6 bases and J 7 bases, leaving 22 bases between the germline ends. The CDR3 nucleotides are TGCAGTGCCGACCGAGCAGGAGACCTACGGGAGCAGTACTTC. This encodes CSADRAGDLREQYF.

This clonotype was observed at least ten times. The rearrangement joins TRBV5-1 to TRBJ1-5; D is perhaps TRBD1 (5 bases). The CDR3 spans 15 residues. V lost 4 bases, J lost 4 bases, and 15 bases lay in between. CDR1 is SGHRS, CDR2 YFSETQ, per germline. CDR3 DNA sequence: TGCGCCAGCAGCCCGCGAGGGGAGGCGAATCAGCCCCAGCATTTT. This gives the protein CASSPRGEANQPQHF. Complete variable domain (other parts from reference TRBV5-1 and TRBJ1-5): KAGVTQTPRYLIKTRGQQVTLSCSPISGHRSVSWYQQTPGQGLQFLFEYFSETQRNKGNFPGRFSGRQFSNSRSEMNVSTLELGDSALYLCASSPRGEANQPQHFGDGTRLSIL.

This clonotype was observed a handful of times. CDR3 amino acids: CSASRGSNQPQHF. CDR3 bases: TGCAGTGCTTCGAGGGGTAGCAATCAGCCCCAGCATTTT. V usage is TRBV20-1 and J usage is TRBJ1-5; possible D gene TRBD1, 5 bases. CDR1 and CDR2 from the germline V gene are DFQATT and SNEGSKA (reference sequence). The CDR3 has 13 amino acids. V was trimmed by 5 bases and J by 0 bases, leaving 8 bases between them.

This clonotype was counted at least ten times. V is TRBV20-1 and J is TRBJ1-2; D call uncertain. The CDR3 covers 12 residues. V gave up 2 bases and J gave up 0 bases, with 4 bases separating them. Germline-derived CDR1 and CDR2 are DFQATT and SNEGSKA (reference sequence). In nucleotides, the CDR3 is TGCAGTGCTAGAACGGCTAACTATGGCTACACCTTC. Translation: CSARTANYGYTF.